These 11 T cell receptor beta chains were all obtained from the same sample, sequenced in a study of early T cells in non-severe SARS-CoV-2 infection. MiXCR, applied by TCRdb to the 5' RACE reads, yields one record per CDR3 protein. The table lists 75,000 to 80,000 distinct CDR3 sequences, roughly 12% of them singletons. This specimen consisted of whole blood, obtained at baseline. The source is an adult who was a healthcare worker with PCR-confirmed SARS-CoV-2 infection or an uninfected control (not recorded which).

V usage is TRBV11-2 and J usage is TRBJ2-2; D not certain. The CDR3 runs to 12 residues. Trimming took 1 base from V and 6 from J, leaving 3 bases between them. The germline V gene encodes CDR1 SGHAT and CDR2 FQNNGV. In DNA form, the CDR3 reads TGTGCCAGCAGCTTAGGAGCCGGGGAGCTGTTTTTT. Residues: CASSLGAGELFF.

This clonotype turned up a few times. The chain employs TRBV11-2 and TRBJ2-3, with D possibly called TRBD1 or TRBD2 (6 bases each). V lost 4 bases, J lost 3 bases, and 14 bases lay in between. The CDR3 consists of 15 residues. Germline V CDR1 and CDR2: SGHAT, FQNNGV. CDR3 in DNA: TGTGCCAGCAGCTCGGAGGGGGTCGGGACAGATACGCAGTATTTT. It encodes CASSSEGVGTDTQYF.

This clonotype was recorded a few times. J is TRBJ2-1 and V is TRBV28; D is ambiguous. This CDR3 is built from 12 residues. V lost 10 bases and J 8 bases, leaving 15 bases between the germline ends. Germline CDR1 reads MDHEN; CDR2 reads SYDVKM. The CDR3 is CATQTASDEQFF. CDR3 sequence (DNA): TGTGCCACCCAGACGGCGAGCGATGAGCAGTTCTTC. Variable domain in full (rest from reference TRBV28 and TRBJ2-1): DVKVTQSSRYLVKRTGEKVFLECVQDMDHENMFWYRQDPGLGLRLIYFSYDVKMKEKGDIPEGYSVSREKKERFSLILESASTNQTSMYLCATQTASDEQFFGPGTRLTVL.

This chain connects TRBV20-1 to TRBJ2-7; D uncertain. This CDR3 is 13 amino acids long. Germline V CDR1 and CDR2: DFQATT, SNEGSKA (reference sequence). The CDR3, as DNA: TGCAGCCTGGGAACGGGTCTCTCCTACGAGCAGTACTTC. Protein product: CSLGTGLSYEQYF.

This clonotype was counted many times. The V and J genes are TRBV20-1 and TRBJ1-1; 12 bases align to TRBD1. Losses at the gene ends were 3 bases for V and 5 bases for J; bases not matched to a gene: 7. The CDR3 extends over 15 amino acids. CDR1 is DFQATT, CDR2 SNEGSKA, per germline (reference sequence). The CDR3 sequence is CSASPGQGAGTEAFF. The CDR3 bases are TGCAGTGCTAGTCCGGGACAGGGGGCCGGAACTGAAGCTTTCTTT.

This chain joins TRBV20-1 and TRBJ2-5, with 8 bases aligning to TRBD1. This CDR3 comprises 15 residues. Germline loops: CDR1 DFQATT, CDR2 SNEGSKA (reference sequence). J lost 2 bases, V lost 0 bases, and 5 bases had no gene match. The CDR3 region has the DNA TGCAGTGCTAGAGATGCAGGGGGCTTACAAGAGACCCAGTACTTC. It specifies CSARDAGGLQETQYF.

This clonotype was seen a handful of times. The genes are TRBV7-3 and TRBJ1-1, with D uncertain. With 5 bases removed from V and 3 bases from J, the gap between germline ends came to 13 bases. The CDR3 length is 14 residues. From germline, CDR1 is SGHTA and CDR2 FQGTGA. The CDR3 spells CASSPFVGDTEAFF. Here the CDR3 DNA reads TGTGCCAGCAGCCCATTCGTGGGAGACACTGAAGCTTTCTTT.

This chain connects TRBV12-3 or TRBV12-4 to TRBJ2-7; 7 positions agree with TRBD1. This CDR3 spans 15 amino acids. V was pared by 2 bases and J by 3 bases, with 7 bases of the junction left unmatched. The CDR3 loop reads CASSLRGQNLYEQYF. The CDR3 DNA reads TGTGCCAGCAGTTTAAGGGGACAGAACCTCTACGAGCAGTACTTC.

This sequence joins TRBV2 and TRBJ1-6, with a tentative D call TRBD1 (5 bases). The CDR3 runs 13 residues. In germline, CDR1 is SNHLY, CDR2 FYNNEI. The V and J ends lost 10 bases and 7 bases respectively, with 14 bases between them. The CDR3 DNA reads TGTGCCACCACGGGGGGATCGAATTCACCCCTCCACTTT. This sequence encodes CATTGGSNSPLHF.

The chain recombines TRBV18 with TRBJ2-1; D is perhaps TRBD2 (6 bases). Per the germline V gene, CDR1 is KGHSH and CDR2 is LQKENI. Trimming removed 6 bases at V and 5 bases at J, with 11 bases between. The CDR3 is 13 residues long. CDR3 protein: CASSPGLDNEQFF. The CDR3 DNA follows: TGTGCCAGCTCCCCGGGACTTGACAATGAGCAGTTCTTC.

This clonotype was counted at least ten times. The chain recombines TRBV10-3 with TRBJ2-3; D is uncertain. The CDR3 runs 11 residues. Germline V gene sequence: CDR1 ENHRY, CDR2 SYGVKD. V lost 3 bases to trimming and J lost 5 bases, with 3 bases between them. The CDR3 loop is CAISDLDTQYF. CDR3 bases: TGTGCCATCAGTGATTTAGATACGCAGTATTTT.